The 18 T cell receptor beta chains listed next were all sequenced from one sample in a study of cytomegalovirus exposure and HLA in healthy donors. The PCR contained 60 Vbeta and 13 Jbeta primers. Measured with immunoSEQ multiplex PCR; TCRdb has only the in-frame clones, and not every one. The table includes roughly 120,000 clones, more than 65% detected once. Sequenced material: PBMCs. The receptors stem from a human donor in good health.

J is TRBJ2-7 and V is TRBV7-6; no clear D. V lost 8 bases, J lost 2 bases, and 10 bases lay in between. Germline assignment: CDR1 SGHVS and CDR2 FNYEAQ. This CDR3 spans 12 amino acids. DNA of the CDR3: TGTGCCAGCTCCAGCAGCGCCTACGAGCAGTACTTC. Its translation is CASSSSAYEQYF.

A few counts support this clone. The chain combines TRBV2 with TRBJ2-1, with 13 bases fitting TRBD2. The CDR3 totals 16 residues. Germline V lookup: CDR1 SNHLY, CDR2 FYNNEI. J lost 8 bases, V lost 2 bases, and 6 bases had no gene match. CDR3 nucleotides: TGTGCCAGCAGTGAACCGGGACTAGCGGGACACGATGAGCAGTTCTTC. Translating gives CASSEPGLAGHDEQFF.

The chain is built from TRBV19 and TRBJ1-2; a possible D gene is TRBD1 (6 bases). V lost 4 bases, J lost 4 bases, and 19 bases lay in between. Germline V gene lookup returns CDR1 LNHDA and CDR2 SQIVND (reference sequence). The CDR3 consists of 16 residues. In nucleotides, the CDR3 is TGTGCCAGTAGTACCCAAACGCGTGACAGGTCCTATGGCTACACCTTC. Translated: CASSTQTRDRSYGYTF.

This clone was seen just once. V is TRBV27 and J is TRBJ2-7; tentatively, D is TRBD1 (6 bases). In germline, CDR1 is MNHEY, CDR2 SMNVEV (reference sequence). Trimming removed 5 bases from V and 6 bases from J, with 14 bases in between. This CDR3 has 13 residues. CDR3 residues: CASSQPTGSEQYF. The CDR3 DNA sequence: TGTGCCAGCAGTCAGCCCACAGGGTCCGAGCAGTACTTC.

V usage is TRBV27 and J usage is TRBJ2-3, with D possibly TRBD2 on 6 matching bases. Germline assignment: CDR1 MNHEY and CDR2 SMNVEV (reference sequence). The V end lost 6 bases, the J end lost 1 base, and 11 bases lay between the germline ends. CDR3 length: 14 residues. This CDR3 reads CASSGGYGTDTQYF. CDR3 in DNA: TGTGCCAGCAGCGGAGGGTACGGCACAGATACGCAGTATTTT.

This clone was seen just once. The CDR3 bases are TGTGCCAGCTCACTCAATGGACTAGCGGGAGGGGAGACCCAGTACTTC. As protein: CASSLNGLAGGETQYF. The chain uses TRBV18 and TRBJ2-5; 15 nucleotides line up with TRBD2. Trimming cost V 4 bases and J 5 bases; bases outside gene matches: 5. This CDR3 has 16 amino acids. The V gene's germline CDR1 is KGHSH and CDR2 LQKENI. Full variable domain (missing parts from reference TRBV18 and TRBJ2-5): NAGVMQNPRHLVRRRGQEARLRCSPMKGHSHVYWYRQLPEEGLKFMVYLQKENIIDESGMPKERFSAEFPKEGPSILRIQQVVRGDSAAYFCASSLNGLAGGETQYFGPGTRLLVL.

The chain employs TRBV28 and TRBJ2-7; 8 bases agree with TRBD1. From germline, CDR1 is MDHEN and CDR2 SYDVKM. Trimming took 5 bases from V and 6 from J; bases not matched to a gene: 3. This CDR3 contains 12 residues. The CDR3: CASSIQGGEQYF. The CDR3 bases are TGTGCCAGCAGTATACAGGGGGGCGAGCAGTACTTC.

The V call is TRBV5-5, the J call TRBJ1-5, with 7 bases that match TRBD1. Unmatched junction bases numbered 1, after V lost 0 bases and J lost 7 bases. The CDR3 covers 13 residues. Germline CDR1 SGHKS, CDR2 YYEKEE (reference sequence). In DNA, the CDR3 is TGTGCCAGCAGCTTGGGACAGGGCCAGCCCCAGCATTTT. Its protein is CASSLGQGQPQHF.

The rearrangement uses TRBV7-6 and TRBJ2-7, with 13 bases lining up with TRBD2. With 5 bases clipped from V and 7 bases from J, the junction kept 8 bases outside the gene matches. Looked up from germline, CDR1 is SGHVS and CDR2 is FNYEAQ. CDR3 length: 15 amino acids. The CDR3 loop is CASSLGLAGAGEQYF. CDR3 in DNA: TGTGCCAGCAGCCTTGGACTAGCGGGAGCTGGGGAGCAGTACTTC.

In DNA, the CDR3 is TGCGCCAGCAGCTTGGAGCCGGGAATGAGCAATGAGCAGTTCTTC. Protein product: CASSLEPGMSNEQFF. This chain connects TRBV5-1 to TRBJ2-1; D is perhaps TRBD2 (5 bases). The CDR3 length is 15 residues. Germline V CDR1 and CDR2: SGHRS, YFSETQ. V was clipped by 0 bases and J by 6 bases, with 13 bases between them.

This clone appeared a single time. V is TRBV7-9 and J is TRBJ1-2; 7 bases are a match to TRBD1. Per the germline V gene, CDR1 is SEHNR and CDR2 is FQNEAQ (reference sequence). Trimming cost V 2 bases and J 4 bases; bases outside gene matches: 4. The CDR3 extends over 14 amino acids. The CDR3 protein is CASSLTGDFYGYTF. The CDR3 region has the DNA TGTGCCAGCAGCTTAACAGGGGACTTCTATGGCTACACCTTC.

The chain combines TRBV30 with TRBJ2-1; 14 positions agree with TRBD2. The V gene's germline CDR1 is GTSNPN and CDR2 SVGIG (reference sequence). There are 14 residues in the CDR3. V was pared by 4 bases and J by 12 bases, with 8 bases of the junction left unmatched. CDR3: CAWTGTSGGLAQFF. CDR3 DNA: TGTGCCTGGACCGGGACTAGCGGGGGCTTGGCGCAGTTCTTC. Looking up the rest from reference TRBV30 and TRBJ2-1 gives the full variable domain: SQTIHQWPATLVQPVGSPLSLECTVEGTSNPNLYWYRQAAGRGLQLLFYSVGIGQISSEVPQNLSASRPQDRQFILSSKKLLLSDSGFYLCAWTGTSGGLAQFFGPGTRLTVL.

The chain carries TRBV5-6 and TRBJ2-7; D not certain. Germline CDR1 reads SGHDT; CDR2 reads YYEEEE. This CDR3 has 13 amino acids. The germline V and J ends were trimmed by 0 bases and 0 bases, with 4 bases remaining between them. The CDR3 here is CASSLDGSYEQYF. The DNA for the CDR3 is TGTGCCAGCAGCTTGGACGGCTCCTACGAGCAGTACTTC.

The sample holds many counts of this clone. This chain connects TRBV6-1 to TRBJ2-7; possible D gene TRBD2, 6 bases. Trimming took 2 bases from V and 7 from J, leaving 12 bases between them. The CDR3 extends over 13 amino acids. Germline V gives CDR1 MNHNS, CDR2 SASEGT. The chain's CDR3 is CASSEYFAGEQYF. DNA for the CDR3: TGTGCCAGCAGTGAATATTTCGCGGGGGAGCAGTACTTC.

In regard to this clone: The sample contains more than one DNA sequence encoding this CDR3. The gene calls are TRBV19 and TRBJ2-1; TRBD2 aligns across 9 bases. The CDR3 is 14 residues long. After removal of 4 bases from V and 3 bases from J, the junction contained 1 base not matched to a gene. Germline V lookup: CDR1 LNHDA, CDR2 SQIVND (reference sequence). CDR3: CASSSGRDYNEQFF. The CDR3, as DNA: TGTGCCAGTAGTAGCGGGAGGGACTACAATGAGCAGTTCTTC. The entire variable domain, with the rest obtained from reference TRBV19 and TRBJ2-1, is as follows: DGGITQSPKYLFRKEGQNVTLSCEQNLNHDAMYWYRQDPGQGLRLIYYSQIVNDFQKGDIAEGYSVSREKKESFPLTVTSAQKNPTAFYLCASSSGRDYNEQFFGPGTRLTVL.

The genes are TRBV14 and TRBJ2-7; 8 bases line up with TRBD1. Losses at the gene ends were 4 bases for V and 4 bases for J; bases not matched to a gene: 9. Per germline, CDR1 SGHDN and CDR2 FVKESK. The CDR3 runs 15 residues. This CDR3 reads CASSRIQGANYEQYF. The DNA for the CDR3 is TGTGCCAGCAGCCGGATTCAGGGGGCTAATTACGAGCAGTACTTC.

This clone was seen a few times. CDR3 bases: TGTGCCAGCACCAGAACCCCCCAGGGGGCAACTAATGAAAAACTGTTTTTT. Amino acids: CASTRTPQGATNEKLFF. The chain is built from TRBV5-5 and TRBJ1-4, with 7 bases that match TRBD1. The J segment lost 0 bases and the V segment lost 6 bases, leaving 11 bases of the junction unmatched. Per germline, CDR1 SGHKS and CDR2 YYEKEE (reference sequence). The CDR3 totals 17 residues.

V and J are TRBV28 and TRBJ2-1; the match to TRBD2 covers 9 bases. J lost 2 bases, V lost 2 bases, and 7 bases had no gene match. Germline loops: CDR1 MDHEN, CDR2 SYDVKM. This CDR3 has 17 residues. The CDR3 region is CASSLEGRTSAYNEQFF. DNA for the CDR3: TGTGCCAGCAGTTTAGAAGGTCGGACTAGCGCCTACAATGAGCAGTTCTTC.